The entry below describes one TCR beta chain. Repertoires were generated with immunoSEQ multiplex PCR, while TCRdb's copy carries only in-frame clones and drops some. This repertoire shows 7,000 to 9,500 clones, approximately 70% found once; its top ten account for roughly 8.3%. Input was about 550 ng to 6,500 ng of genomic DNA from tumor or blood. These data are taken from a study of T cells in tumors after PD-1 blockade. Study-level information: Some patients also took daily vismodegib 150 mg during anti-PD-1 treatment.

The germline V gene encodes CDR1 LGHNA and CDR2 YSLEER. V was clipped by 0 bases and J by 1 base, with 10 bases between them. CDR3 length: 15 residues. This chain connects TRBV4-3 to TRBJ2-7, with D perhaps assigned TRBD1 or TRBD2 (7 bases each). Sequenced here: tumor tissue, sampled after anti-PD-1 treatment. The receptor's source is a human donor with basal cell carcinoma. In DNA form, the CDR3 reads TGCGCCAGCAGCCAAGACAGGGGGGGGTCCTACGAGCAGTACTTC. Its protein product is CASSQDRGGSYEQYF.